Sequencing of this TCR beta chain was carried out in a study of tumor-infiltrating lymphocytes in primary liver carcinoma. General observations from the study: Pairs comparing tumor with adjacent tissue or blood overlapped less than pairs drawn from tumor regions.

The authors took blood RNA from unsorted whole blood and also extracted germline DNA. Chronic HBV infection was present, with no prior treatment. About this clonotype itself: Its antigen is not known.

The CDR3 extends over 15 amino acids. Trimming cost V 6 bases and J 4 bases; bases outside gene matches: 7. CDR1 is ENHRY, CDR2 SYGVKD, per germline. The researchers produced TCR beta cDNA from around 0.5 ug total RNA with a constant-region primer. Employing slightly modified ARM-PCR, three nested multiplex PCR rounds were run, and these gave rise to the TCR beta libraries. With TRBV1-TRBV30 forward primers and a C-beta reverse primer, the first two PCR rounds were run for approximately 10 cycles each. In TCRdb, the multiplex PCR reads were re-called with MiXCR into one record per CDR3 protein. The sample lists 310,000 or so distinct CDR3 sequences; nearly 60% were seen once.

Sample: peripheral blood. The chain employs TRBV10-3 and TRBJ1-3, with 9 bases matching TRBD1. This receptor was taken from a woman aged 25 to 39 with primary liver carcinoma and hepatitis B virus infection. The CDR3 region has the DNA TGTGCCATCAGGTCGGACAGGGGCGACGGAAACACCATATATTTT. It is translated as CAIRSDRGDGNTIYF.